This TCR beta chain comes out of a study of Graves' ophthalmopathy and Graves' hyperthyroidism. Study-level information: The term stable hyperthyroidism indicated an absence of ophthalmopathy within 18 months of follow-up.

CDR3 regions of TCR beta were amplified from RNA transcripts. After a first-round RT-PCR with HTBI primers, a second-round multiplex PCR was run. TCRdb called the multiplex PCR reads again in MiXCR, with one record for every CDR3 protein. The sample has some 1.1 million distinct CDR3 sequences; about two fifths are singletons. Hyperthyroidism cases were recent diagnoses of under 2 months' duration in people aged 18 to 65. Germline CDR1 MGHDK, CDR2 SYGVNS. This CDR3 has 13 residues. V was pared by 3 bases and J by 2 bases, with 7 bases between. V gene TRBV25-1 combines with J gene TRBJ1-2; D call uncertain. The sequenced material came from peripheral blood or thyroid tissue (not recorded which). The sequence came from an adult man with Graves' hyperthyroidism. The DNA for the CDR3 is TGTGCCAGCAGTGACCCTGGAAACTATGGCTACACCTTC. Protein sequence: CASSDPGNYGYTF.